Below are 21 T cell receptor beta chains sequenced from a single sample in a study of blood T cells in healthy people across ages. Through a sample-barcoded 5' primer and a J-beta primer mix, a second PCR was run for roughly 7 to 11 cycles. TCRdb recomputed calls from the 5' RACE reads with MiXCR, one row per CDR3 protein. The profile shows roughly 700,000 distinct CDR3 sequences, roughly 30% of them singletons. The sequencing sample was made of blood. Every receptor here comes from a woman of 80 years or more in good health.

This clonotype was counted between two and nine times. The rearrangement uses TRBV2 and TRBJ1-5; a weak D match, TRBD1 (5 bases). Germline-derived CDR1 and CDR2 are SNHLY and FYNNEI. There are 13 residues in the CDR3. Trimming cost V 4 bases and J 5 bases, with 9 bases left between them. For the CDR3, the DNA is TGTGCCAGCAGTGGGGGCACGTATCAGCCCCAGCATTTT. Translation: CASSGGTYQPQHF.

This clonotype was detected only a few times. The chain uses TRBV7-8 and TRBJ1-1; tentatively, D is TRBD1 (5 bases). V was shortened by 3 bases and J by 6 bases, with 14 bases between the two germline ends. The germline V gene encodes CDR1 SGHVS and CDR2 FQNEAQ. The CDR3 is 14 residues long. The CDR3: CASSFGARDSEAFF. For the CDR3, the DNA is TGTGCCAGCAGCTTCGGGGCCCGTGACTCTGAAGCTTTCTTT.

This clonotype was counted many times. This chain connects TRBV6-2 or TRBV6-3 to TRBJ2-1, with D perhaps TRBD1 or TRBD2 (5 bases each). The V end was cut by 6 bases, the J end by 5 bases, with 23 bases between. This CDR3 has 17 residues. Germline-derived CDR1 and CDR2 are MNHEY and SVGEGT. The CDR3 nucleotides read TGTGCCAGCAGCCCTTCCACCGGGACGGGATTCCACAATGAGCAGTTCTTC. Encoded protein: CASSPSTGTGFHNEQFF.

This chain joins TRBV24-1 and TRBJ2-1; 9 positions match TRBD2. Germline V lookup: CDR1 KGHDR, CDR2 SFDVKD. The CDR3 has 15 amino acids. The J segment lost 6 bases and the V segment lost 3 bases, leaving 5 bases of the junction unmatched. The CDR3 sequence: CATSDGAGGANEQFF. The CDR3 region has the DNA TGTGCCACCAGTGATGGGGCGGGGGGGGCCAATGAGCAGTTCTTC.

The chain employs TRBV9 and TRBJ1-6; unclear D gene. This CDR3 spans 15 amino acids. The V end lost 0 bases, the J end lost 6 bases, and 10 bases lay between the germline ends. From germline, CDR1 is SGDLS and CDR2 YYNGEE. DNA of the CDR3: TGTGCCAGCAGCGTAGACGAGGCCCTTAATTCACCCCTCCACTTT. The encoded protein is CASSVDEALNSPLHF.

This clonotype has at least ten counts. V gene TRBV20-1 combines with J gene TRBJ2-1, with TRBD2 matching 9 bases. J lost 0 bases, V lost 1 base, and 7 bases had no gene match. Germline V gene sequence: CDR1 DFQATT, CDR2 SNEGSKA (reference sequence). The CDR3 is 17 residues long. In nucleotides, the CDR3 is TGCAGTGCTAGAGGGCCTAGCGGGAAGAGCTCCTACAATGAGCAGTTCTTC. Translating it yields CSARGPSGKSSYNEQFF.

This clonotype was detected ten times or more. The genes are TRBV20-1 and TRBJ2-4, with D possibly TRBD2 on 5 matching bases. The V end was cut by 7 bases, the J end by 0 bases, with 13 bases between. Germline loops: CDR1 DFQATT, CDR2 SNEGSKA (reference sequence). The CDR3 extends over 14 amino acids. CDR3 loop: CSVSPGLAKNIQYF. The CDR3 DNA is TGCAGTGTCTCTCCGGGATTAGCCAAAAACATTCAGTACTTC.

Worth noting for this clonotype: A much larger clone lies a single base off, so this may be a read error. The gene calls are TRBV30 and TRBJ2-1; D is possibly TRBD2 (6 bases). Matching the DNA end better, TRBJ2-7 makes the J call doubtful. The V gene's germline CDR1 is GTSNPN and CDR2 SVGIG (reference sequence). This CDR3 has 15 residues. The CDR3 loop is CAWARLASSYNEQYF. CDR3 nucleotides: TGTGCCTGGGCGAGGCTAGCGAGCTCCTACAATGAGCAGTACTTC.

This clonotype has just one count. Since no conserved phenylalanine or tryptophan closes the CDR3, a read error is the likely cause. The chain combines TRBV18 with TRBJ2-1, with D possibly being TRBD1 or TRBD2 (5 bases each). Germline CDR1 reads KGHSH; CDR2 reads LQKENI. Trimming took 2 bases from V and 7 from J, leaving 18 bases between them. The CDR3 runs 16 residues. In DNA form, the CDR3 reads TGTGCCAGCTCACCAGACCGGGACGGGATAGCGAATGAGCAGTTCGTC. Translation: CASSPDRDGIANEQFV.

The genes are TRBV5-1 and TRBJ1-1, with 7 bases identical to TRBD1. J gave up 2 bases and V 0 bases, and 7 bases lay outside the gene matches. CDR3 length equals 16 residues. The germline V gene encodes CDR1 SGHRS and CDR2 YFSETQ. The CDR3 coding sequence is TGCGCCAGCAGCTTGGAGGCACAGGGGACAAACACTGAAGCTTTCTTT. Translating gives CASSLEAQGTNTEAFF. The complete variable domain, with remaining parts taken from reference TRBV5-1 and TRBJ1-1, reads KAGVTQTPRYLIKTRGQQVTLSCSPISGHRSVSWYQQTPGQGLQFLFEYFSETQRNKGNFPGRFSGRQFSNSRSEMNVSTLELGDSALYLCASSLEAQGTNTEAFFGQGTRLTVV.

Comments on this clonotype: The junction and the germline gene differ at one end; a read error may be behind it. The V gene is TRBV28, the J gene TRBJ1-2; a possible D gene is TRBD1 (5 bases). Germline CDR1 MDHEN, CDR2 SYDVKM. The length of the CDR3 is 12 residues. The CDR3 nucleotides are TGTGCCAGCAGCTTGACAGACTATGGCTGCACCTTC. Translated, it gives CASSLTDYGCTF.

This clonotype was counted ten times or more. The chain uses TRBV27 and TRBJ2-7, with D possibly being TRBD1 (5 bases). This CDR3 spans 16 amino acids. CDR1 and CDR2 (germline): MNHEY, SMNVEV (reference sequence). The ends were cut back, 6 bases at V and 0 bases at J, with 18 bases in the middle. CDR3 nucleotide sequence: TGTGCCAGCAGGCCTCTGACATGGACAAGCTCCTACGAGCAGTACTTC. Encoded protein: CASRPLTWTSSYEQYF.

The chain links TRBV6-5 to TRBJ2-7; a weak D match, TRBD2 (6 bases). The DNA end is a closer match to TRBJ2-5, so the J assignment may be wrong. Germline lookup yields CDR1 MNHEY and CDR2 SVGAGI. The CDR3 is 13 amino acids. CDR3 nucleotides: TGTGCCAGCAGTGACGGGGGAGTGGGGACCCAGTACTTC. It codes for CASSDGGVGTQYF.

The V call is TRBV20-1, the J call TRBJ2-2, with 7 bases lining up with TRBD2. Per germline, CDR1 DFQATT and CDR2 SNEGSKA (reference sequence). The J segment lost 2 bases and the V segment lost 7 bases, leaving 4 bases of the junction unmatched. This CDR3 contains 13 residues. The DNA for the CDR3 is TGCAGTGTCGGCGGGGGAAACACCGGGGAGCTGTTTTTT. Its protein is CSVGGGNTGELFF.

This clonotype was observed a single time. The genes are TRBV28 and TRBJ1-1, with TRBD1 as a possible D gene (5 bases). The CDR3 contains 17 residues. V lost 2 bases to trimming and J lost 1 base, with 17 bases between them. The V gene's germline CDR1 is MDHEN and CDR2 SYDVKM. CDR3 amino acids: CASSLPPSGAGNTEAFF. The CDR3, as DNA: TGTGCCAGCAGTTTACCTCCGTCCGGGGCTGGGAACACTGAAGCTTTCTTT.

This clonotype was seen many times. The V call is TRBV6-1, the J call TRBJ1-2; D possibly corresponds to TRBD1 (6 bases). Looked up from germline, CDR1 is MNHNS and CDR2 is SASEGT. The CDR3 runs to 13 residues. Trimming stripped 7 bases from V and 4 bases from J, with 13 bases between. The CDR3 DNA reads as TGTGCCAGCATAAGGGCAGGGGTCTATGGCTACACCTTC. Protein sequence: CASIRAGVYGYTF.

The sample holds one count of this clonotype. Possible read error: a much larger clone is one base away. The V gene is TRBV6-2 or TRBV6-3, the J gene TRBJ1-1, with D possibly being TRBD1 (5 bases). V was shortened by 6 bases and J by 6 bases, with 23 bases between the two germline ends. Germline CDR1 and CDR2: MNHEY and SVGEGT. The CDR3 spans 16 residues. CDR3 amino acids: CASRDGAGSRDAEAFF. The CDR3 DNA sequence: TGTGCCAGCAGGGATGGGGCAGGGAGCCGGGACGCTGAAGCTTTCTTT.

This clonotype was recorded many times. The chain is built from TRBV11-2 and TRBJ2-1; D call uncertain. This CDR3 is built from 18 residues. Germline CDR1 SGHAT, CDR2 FQNNGV. V gave up 1 base and J gave up 2 bases, with 18 bases separating them. The CDR3 region is CASSLGAIAASAYNEQFF. The CDR3 coding sequence is TGTGCCAGCAGCTTAGGGGCTATCGCTGCCTCCGCCTACAATGAGCAGTTCTTC.

For this clonotype: A much larger clonotype is one base distant, so this may be a read error. The V call is TRBV12-3 or TRBV12-4, the J call TRBJ2-7; unclear D gene. CDR3 length equals 11 residues. CDR3 loop: CANSFGDEQYF. The CDR3 DNA reads TGTGCCAACAGTTTTGGGGACGAGCAGTACTTC.

This clonotype was detected only a few times. The chain recombines TRBV12-3 or TRBV12-4 with TRBJ2-3; D possibly matches TRBD1 or TRBD2 (5 bases each). The CDR3 extends over 17 amino acids. V was trimmed by 6 bases and J by 4 bases, leaving 23 bases between them. This CDR3 is CASSSPGTPKSADTQYF. As DNA, the CDR3 is TGTGCCAGCAGCTCACCCGGGACCCCAAAGAGCGCAGATACGCAGTATTTT.

This clonotype has more than one count but fewer than ten. The V gene is TRBV6-2 or TRBV6-3, the J gene TRBJ1-2; 7 bases align to TRBD1. The CDR3 spans 15 residues. Trimming at V came to 6 bases and at J to 3 bases, leaving 10 bases not matched to a gene. CDR1 and CDR2 from the germline V gene are MNHEY and SVGEGT. The CDR3 here is CASRPGTATHYGYTF. The DNA for the CDR3 is TGTGCCAGCAGACCCGGGACAGCTACCCACTATGGCTACACCTTC.